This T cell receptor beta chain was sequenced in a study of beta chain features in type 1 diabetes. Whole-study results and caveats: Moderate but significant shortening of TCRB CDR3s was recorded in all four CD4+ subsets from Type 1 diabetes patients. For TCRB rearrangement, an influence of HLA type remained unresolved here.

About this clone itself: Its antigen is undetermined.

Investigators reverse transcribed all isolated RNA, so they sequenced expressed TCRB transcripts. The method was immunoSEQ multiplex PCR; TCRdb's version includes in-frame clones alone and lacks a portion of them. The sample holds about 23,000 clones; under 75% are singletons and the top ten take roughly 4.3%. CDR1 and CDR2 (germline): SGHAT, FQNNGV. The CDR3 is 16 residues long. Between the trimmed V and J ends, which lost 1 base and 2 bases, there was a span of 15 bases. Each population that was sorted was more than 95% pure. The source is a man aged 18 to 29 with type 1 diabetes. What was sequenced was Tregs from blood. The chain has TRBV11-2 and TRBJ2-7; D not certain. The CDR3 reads CASSLARLQTTYEQYF. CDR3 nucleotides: TGTGCCAGCAGCTTAGCCCGACTCCAAACCACCTACGAGCAGTACTTC.